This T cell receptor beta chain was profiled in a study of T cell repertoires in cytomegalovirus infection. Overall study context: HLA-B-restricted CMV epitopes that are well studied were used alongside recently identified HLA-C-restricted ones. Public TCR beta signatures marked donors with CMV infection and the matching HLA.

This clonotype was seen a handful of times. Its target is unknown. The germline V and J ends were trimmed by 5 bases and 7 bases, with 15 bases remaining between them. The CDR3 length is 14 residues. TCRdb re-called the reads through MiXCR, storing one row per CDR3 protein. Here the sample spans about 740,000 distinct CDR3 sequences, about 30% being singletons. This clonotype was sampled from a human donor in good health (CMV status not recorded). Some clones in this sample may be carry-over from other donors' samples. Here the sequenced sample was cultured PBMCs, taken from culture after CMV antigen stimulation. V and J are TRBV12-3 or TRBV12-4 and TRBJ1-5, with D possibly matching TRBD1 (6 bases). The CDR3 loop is CASSLRQAQQPQHF. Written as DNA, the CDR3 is TGTGCCAGCAGTCTCAGACAGGCTCAACAGCCCCAGCATTTT.